This note documents a single T cell receptor beta chain sequence. The source of the sample is a study of cytomegalovirus exposure and HLA in healthy donors. The PCR was carried out with 60 Vbeta primers and 13 Jbeta primers. Clones were sequenced by immunoSEQ multiplex PCR, and TCRdb holds only the in-frame ones, with some missing. Of over 80,000 clones listed, approximately 85% are singletons. In germline, CDR1 is SGHNT, CDR2 YYREEE (reference sequence). CDR3 length: 15 amino acids. The ends lost 0 bases at V and 4 bases at J; junction bases unmatched: 4. The clonotype was recovered from a middle-aged man in good health and CMV-seropositive. The sequenced material came from PBMCs. V is TRBV5-4 and J is TRBJ1-1; TRBD1 matches 9 bases. The DNA for the CDR3 is TGTGCCAGCAGCTTGGACAGGGGGCACGGCACTGAAGCTTTCTTT. Its translation is CASSLDRGHGTEAFF.